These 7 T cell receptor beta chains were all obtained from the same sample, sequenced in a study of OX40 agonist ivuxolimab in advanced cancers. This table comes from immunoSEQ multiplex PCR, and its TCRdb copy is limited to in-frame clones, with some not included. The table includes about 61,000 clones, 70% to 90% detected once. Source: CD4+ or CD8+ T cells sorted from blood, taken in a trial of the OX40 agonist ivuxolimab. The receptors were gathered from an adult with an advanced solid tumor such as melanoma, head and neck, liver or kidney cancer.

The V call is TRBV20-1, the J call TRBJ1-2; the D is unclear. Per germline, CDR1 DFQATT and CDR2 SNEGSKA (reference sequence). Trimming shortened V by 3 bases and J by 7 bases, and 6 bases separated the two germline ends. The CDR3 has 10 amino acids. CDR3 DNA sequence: TGCAGTGCTAGTAATGGTGGCTACACCTTC. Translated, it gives CSASNGGYTF.

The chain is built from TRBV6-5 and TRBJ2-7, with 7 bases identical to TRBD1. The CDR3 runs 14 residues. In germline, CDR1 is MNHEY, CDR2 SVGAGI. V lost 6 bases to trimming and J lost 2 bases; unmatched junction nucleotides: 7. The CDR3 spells CASSPGQSAYEQYF. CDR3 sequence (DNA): TGTGCCAGCAGCCCGGGACAGTCGGCCTACGAGCAGTACTTC.

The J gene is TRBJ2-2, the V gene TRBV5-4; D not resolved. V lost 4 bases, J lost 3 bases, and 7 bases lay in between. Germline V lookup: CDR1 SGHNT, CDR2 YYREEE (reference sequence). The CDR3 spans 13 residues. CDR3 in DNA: TGTGCCAGCAGCGCGACCGACACCGGGGAGCTGTTTTTT. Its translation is CASSATDTGELFF.

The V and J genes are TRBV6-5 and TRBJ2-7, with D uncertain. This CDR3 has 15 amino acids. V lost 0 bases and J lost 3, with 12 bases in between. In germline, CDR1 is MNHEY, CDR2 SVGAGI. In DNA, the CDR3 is TGTGCCAGCAGTTACTCATTGGGGTTGGGCTACGAGCAGTACTTC. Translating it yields CASSYSLGLGYEQYF.

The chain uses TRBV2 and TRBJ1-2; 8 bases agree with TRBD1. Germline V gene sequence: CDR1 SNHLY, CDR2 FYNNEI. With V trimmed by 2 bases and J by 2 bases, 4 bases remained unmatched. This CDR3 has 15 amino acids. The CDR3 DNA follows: TGTGCCAGCAGTGAATGGCAGGGGGCGAACTATGGCTACACCTTC. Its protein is CASSEWQGANYGYTF.

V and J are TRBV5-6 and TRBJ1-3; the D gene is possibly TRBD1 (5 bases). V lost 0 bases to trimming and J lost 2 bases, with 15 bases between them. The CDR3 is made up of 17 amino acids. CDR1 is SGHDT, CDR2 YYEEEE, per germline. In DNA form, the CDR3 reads TGTGCCAGCAGCTTGGGGTGGGGGTCCGACCCTGGAAACACCATATATTTT. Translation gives CASSLGWGSDPGNTIYF.

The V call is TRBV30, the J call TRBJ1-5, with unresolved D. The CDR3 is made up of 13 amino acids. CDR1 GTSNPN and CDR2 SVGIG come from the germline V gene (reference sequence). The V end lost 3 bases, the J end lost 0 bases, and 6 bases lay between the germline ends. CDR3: CAWRDASNQPQHF. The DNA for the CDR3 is TGTGCCTGGAGAGACGCTAGCAATCAGCCCCAGCATTTT.